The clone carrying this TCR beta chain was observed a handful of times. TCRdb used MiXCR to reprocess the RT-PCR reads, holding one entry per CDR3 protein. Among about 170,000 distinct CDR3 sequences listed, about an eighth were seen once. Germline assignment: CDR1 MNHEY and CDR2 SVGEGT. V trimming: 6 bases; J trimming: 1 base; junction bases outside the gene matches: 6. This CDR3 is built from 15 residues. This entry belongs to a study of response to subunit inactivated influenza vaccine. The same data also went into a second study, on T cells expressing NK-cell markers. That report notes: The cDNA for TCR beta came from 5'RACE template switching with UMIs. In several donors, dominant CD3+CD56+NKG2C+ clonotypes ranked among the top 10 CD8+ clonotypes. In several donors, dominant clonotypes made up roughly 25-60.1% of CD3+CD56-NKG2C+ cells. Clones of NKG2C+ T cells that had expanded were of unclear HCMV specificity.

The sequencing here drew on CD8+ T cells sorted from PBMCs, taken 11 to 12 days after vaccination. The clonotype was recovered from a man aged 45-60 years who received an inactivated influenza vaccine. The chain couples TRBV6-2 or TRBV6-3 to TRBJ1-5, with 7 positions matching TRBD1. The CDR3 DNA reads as TGTGCCAGCAGCCCCGACAGGGAAAGCAATCAGCCCCAGCATTTT. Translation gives CASSPDRESNQPQHF.